This T cell receptor beta chain was captured in a study of shared clonotypes between healthy human individuals (dated by TCRdb to between 2020 and 2021). Regarding the study in general: A couple of women and a few men aged 18 to 49 years were included in the cohort. Per donor, leukapheresis produced somewhere between about 0.9 and 9.5 billion PBMCs. Per donor, three plates each were used for CD4 naive and CD4 memory, two for CD8 naive, and one for CD8 memory. Blood TCR repertoires of about 5 healthy adults were deeply sequenced to estimate repertoire size and the extent of clonotype sharing between individuals. Different laboratories and diverse techniques were used to prepare libraries and sequence TCR repertoires, to increase sequencing depth and limit assay-specific biases. What the research found in general, with its limitations: The small number of donors limited the genetic and exposure-history diversity represented. Higher generation probabilities were observed for clonotypes shared by all four sorted-subset donors than for non-shared clonotypes. Across a handful of donors, around 5% of naive CD4, approximately 3.5% of naive CD8, 2.3% of memory CD4, and roughly 0.41% of memory CD8 clonotypes were shared. Naive subsets generally had larger estimated clonotype richness than memory subsets. Sampling was restricted to blood, and TCR repertoires in tissue are likely to differ from TCR repertoires in blood. Even with the large sequencing depth, rarefaction of the sorted-subset datasets indicated that sequencing was incomplete. Pairwise subsampling indicated that sequencing depth was expected to affect the degree of clonotype sharing among donors.

TCR CDR3 regions were amplified from genomic DNA by multiplex PCR using the deep immunoSEQ assay. Genomic DNA extracted from each cell subset was distributed evenly over all wells of several immunoSEQ 96-well plates, and each plate served as one replicate. Each replicate PCR for sorted subsets received about 200 ng genomic DNA, equal to roughly 29,000 T cell genomes. Purified libraries were quantified with a Qubit 3.0 fluorometer, sized on a Bioanalyzer 2100, and re-quantified with the KAPA Library Quantification kit. Every immunoSEQ 96-well plate was sequenced on a separate single-read 150-cycle Illumina NextSeq 550 flow cell. Processing in the source paper ran as follows. Because only junctional sequences without quality scores were contained in the immunoSEQ output, filtering matching that applied to full-length reads could not be performed. Sequences were annotated with PyIR, a Python wrapper for IgBLAST v1.9, using IMGT germline references to assign V/J genes and CDR3. Any read was removed if the V/J assignment was weak (E-value above 1e-6), the CDR3 was missing, or the read contained stop codons, out-of-frame junctions, or ambiguous translated residues. V3J clonotypes were defined by identical inferred V gene, J gene, and CDR3 amino acid sequence. Percentage overlap between repertoires was computed as shared unique clonotypes divided by the size of the smaller repertoire. Three approaches were used to assess repertoire richness: RTK rarefaction, the Chao1 estimator, and Recon v2.1 estimates of unobserved clonotypes. Generation probabilities for all TCRbeta clonotypes obtained by the gDNA method from several donors were computed using OLGA. TCRdb's version of the immuneACCESS table is confined to in-frame rearrangements and falls short of the full clone set. An unresolved V gene accounts for under half of the shortfall where checked; the remainder is of unknown origin. Clone size and the V and J calls come from that table; the DNA yielded D and trimming. In all, the sample holds 2 million to 2.5 million clones, and nearly 97% of those were seen once. The ten biggest clones cover less than 0.15% of the sample.

Notes on this clone: Its cognate antigen has yet to be identified. The input lacks base qualities; no much larger clone sits a single base away.

Healthy HIV-negative adults with no recently reported acute infections or vaccinations were included as donors. All donors were Caucasian adults living in Nashville, Tennessee, USA. CD4+ T cells were enriched by magnetic negative selection; naive cells were then positively selected on CD45RA, and the negative fraction formed the memory subset. Blood was collected by leukapheresis, and PBMCs were isolated by Ficoll-Histopaque density gradient centrifugation and then cryopreserved in liquid nitrogen vapor phase. Analytical flow cytometry was used to check the purity and quantity of every magnetically sorted T cell population. From each sorted fraction, genomic DNA was isolated and quantified by UV absorbance on a Nanodrop 2000c. Measured from the cysteine to the phenylalanine, the CDR3 is 13 residues long. Here the CDR3 DNA is all that survives: 39 bases in frame from base 1. Trimming costs V 0 bases and J 5 bases, and their ends lie 6 bases apart. CDR1 and CDR2 (MGHRA, YSYEKL) derive from the germline V gene.

The TCR sequence derives from a man younger than 35 in good health. This chain is built from TRBV4-1 and TRBJ2-3; no D gene can be assigned with confidence. The sample taken for sequencing was naive CD4+ T cells sorted from blood. This sample's cell subset or site label indicates: CD45RA+ positively selected. This receptor has the CDR3 CASSQDRKDTQYF. The nucleotides are TGCGCCAGCAGCCAAGATCGAAAAGATACGCAGTATTTT.